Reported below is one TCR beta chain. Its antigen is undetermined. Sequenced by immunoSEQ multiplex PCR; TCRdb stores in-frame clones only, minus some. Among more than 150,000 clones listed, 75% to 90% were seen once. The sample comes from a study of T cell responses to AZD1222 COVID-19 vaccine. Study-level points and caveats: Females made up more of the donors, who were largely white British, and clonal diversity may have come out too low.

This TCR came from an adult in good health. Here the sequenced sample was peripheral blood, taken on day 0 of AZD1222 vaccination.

CDR3 coding DNA: TGTGCCAGCCGACTAGTGGGCACCGGGGAGCTGTTTTTT. This sequence encodes CASRLVGTGELFF. The chain carries TRBV6-5 and TRBJ2-2; the D gene is possibly TRBD2 (6 bases). This CDR3 has 13 residues. V lost 8 bases and J 4 bases, leaving 11 bases between the germline ends. Per the germline V gene, CDR1 is MNHEY and CDR2 is SVGAGI.